This is a list of T cell receptor beta chains from one sample in a study of blood T cell repertoires in COVID-19. The method was immunoSEQ multiplex PCR; TCRdb's version includes in-frame clones alone and lacks a portion of them. The data contain around 180,000 clones, approximately 87% of them singletons. Sequenced material: peripheral blood. The source is a man in his forties with active or convalescent COVID-19. Both conserved end residues are part of each CDR3. A D gene is named only where the DNA matches it firmly. Where a row states a size, it is once, few, many or the class of an expanded clone; other rows omit it.

V,J,length,size,D,CDR3,DNA
TRBV18,TRBJ1-6,16,.,.,CASSPEADAGNSPLHF,TGTGCCAGCTCACCCGAAGCGGACGCGGGTAATTCACCCCTCCACTTT
TRBV6-5,TRBJ1-1,14,few,.,CASTPDGEGAEAFF,TGTGCCAGCACTCCCGATGGGGAAGGGGCTGAAGCTTTCTTT
TRBV24-1,TRBJ1-2,15,.,TRBD1,CATSDPGGKDYGYTF,TGTGCCACCAGTGATCCAGGGGGGAAGGACTATGGCTACACCTTC
TRBV11-1,TRBJ2-1,14,few,.,CASSLRGNYNEQFF,TGTGCCAGCAGCTTGAGAGGGAACTACAATGAGCAGTTCTTC
TRBV11-2,TRBJ1-6,17,.,TRBD1,CASSPNTGEYRGRVLHF,TGTGCCAGCAGCCCCAATACTGGGGAATACAGGGGGCGGGTCCTCCACTTT
TRBV7-2,TRBJ1-3,17,.,TRBD1,CASSLTRQGANGNTIYF,TGTGCCAGCAGCTTAACTCGACAGGGGGCTAATGGAAACACCATATATTTT
TRBV27,TRBJ1-6,14,.,.,CASSLRGFNSPLHF,TGTGCCAGCAGTTTACGGGGTTTTAATTCACCCCTCCACTTT
TRBV6-6,TRBJ2-1,16,.,TRBD2,CASSPEWVAGGSEQFF,TGTGCCAGCAGCCCCGAGTGGGTAGCGGGGGGGAGTGAGCAGTTCTTC
TRBV9,TRBJ1-4,14,.,.,CASNRGTTNEKLFF,TGTGCCAGCAACCGCGGGACAACTAATGAAAAACTGTTTTTT
TRBV11-3,TRBJ2-1,15,.,TRBD2,CASSLRAGDSNEQFF,TGTGCCAGCAGCTTACGGGCGGGGGATAGTAATGAGCAGTTCTTC
TRBV7-2,TRBJ1-1,14,.,.,CASSLAPVNTEAFF,TGTGCCAGCAGCTTAGCCCCGGTGAACACTGAAGCTTTCTTT
TRBV5-1,TRBJ1-2,14,.,TRBD1,CASSEGQHGGGYTF,TGCGCCAGCAGCGAGGGACAGCATGGCGGTGGCTACACCTTC
TRBV7-2,TRBJ2-5,15,.,TRBD2,CASSPIAGTQETQYF,TGTGCCAGCAGCCCGATAGCGGGGACTCAAGAGACCCAGTACTTC
TRBV7-9,TRBJ1-2,17,few,.,CASSLLYGTPGDYGYTF,TGTGCCAGCAGCTTACTGTACGGGACCCCGGGGGACTATGGCTACACCTTC
TRBV19,TRBJ1-5,14,.,.,CASSIVSDNQPQHF,TGTGCCAGTAGTATAGTCAGTGACAATCAGCCCCAGCATTTT
TRBV5-6,TRBJ1-3,16,.,.,CASSVLGANSGNTIYF,TGTGCCAGCAGCGTCTTGGGCGCGAACTCTGGAAACACCATATATTTT
TRBV6-1,TRBJ2-5,13,.,TRBD1,CASRGQGGETQYF,TGTGCCAGCAGAGGACAGGGGGGAGAGACCCAGTACTTC
TRBV2,TRBJ2-2,15,.,.,CASSDRGARTGELFF,TGTGCCAGCAGTGATCGGGGGGCCCGAACCGGGGAGCTGTTTTTT
TRBV7-2,TRBJ1-2,14,few,.,CASSLDRRSYGYTF,TGTGCCAGCAGCTTAGATCGGCGGAGCTATGGCTACACCTTC
TRBV7-2,TRBJ2-5,15,.,.,CASSLDPREVETQYF,TGTGCCAGCAGCTTAGACCCGAGAGAGGTCGAGACCCAGTACTTC
TRBV29-1,TRBJ2-2,11,.,.,CSARGTGELFF,TGCAGCGCCCGCGGCACCGGGGAGCTGTTTTTT
TRBV7-2,TRBJ2-7,18,.,TRBD2,CASSLGKGRRGITYEQYF,TGTGCCAGCAGCTTAGGAAAGGGTAGGCGGGGGATAACCTACGAGCAGTACTTC
TRBV6-5,TRBJ1-2,13,.,.,CASRRTADYGYTF,TGTGCCAGCAGACGGACAGCGGACTATGGCTACACCTTC
TRBV2,TRBJ1-5,13,.,TRBD1,CAARDSQRQPQHF,TGTGCCGCAAGGGACAGTCAGCGTCAGCCCCAGCATTTT
TRBV2,TRBJ1-2,13,.,TRBD1,CASSGQGETGYTF,TGTGCCAGCAGTGGACAGGGGGAAACGGGCTACACCTTC
TRBV9,TRBJ2-5,14,once,.,CASSVGQGRETQYF,TGTGCCAGCAGCGTAGGGCAGGGGCGAGAGACCCAGTACTTC
TRBV7-2,TRBJ1-5,14,.,TRBD1,CASSHRQGDQPQHF,TGTGCCAGCAGCCACCGACAGGGGGATCAGCCCCAGCATTTT